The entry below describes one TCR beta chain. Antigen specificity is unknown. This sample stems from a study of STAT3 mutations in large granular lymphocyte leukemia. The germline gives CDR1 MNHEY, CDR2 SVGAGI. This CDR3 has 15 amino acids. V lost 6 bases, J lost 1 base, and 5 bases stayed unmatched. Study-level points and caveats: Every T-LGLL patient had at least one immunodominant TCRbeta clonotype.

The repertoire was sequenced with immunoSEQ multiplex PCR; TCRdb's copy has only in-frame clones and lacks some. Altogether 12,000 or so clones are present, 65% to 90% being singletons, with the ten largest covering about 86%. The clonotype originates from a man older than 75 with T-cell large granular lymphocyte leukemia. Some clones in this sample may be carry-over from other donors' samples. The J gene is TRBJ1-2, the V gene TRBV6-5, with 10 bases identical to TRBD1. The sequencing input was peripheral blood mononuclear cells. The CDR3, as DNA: TGTGCCAGCAGCAGGACAGGGGGGAATAACTATGGCTACACCTTC. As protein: CASSRTGGNNYGYTF.